The subject of this entry is one T cell receptor beta chain. These data belong to a study of blood T cell repertoires in COVID-19. Study overall: Sources were T cells, B-cell-depleted T cells, or PBMCs; the material itself was cDNA or gDNA.

Participants spanned ages 18 to 89 years and resided in roughly 22 US areas. Categorization into cohorts depended on clinical history that participants reported. Two negative PCRs, clearance, or symptom resolution characterized the recovered Cohort 3 donors. Trimming at V came to 4 bases and at J to 3 bases, leaving 4 bases not matched to a gene. In germline, CDR1 is SGHRS, CDR2 YFSETQ. The CDR3 contains 15 residues. The table came from immunoSEQ multiplex PCR; TCRdb's copy has only in-frame clones and leaves some out. The profile shows some 200,000 clones, about 89% of them singletons. The J gene is TRBJ2-7, the V gene TRBV5-1; 13 bases are a match to TRBD2. The sequence came from a woman under 30 who had recovered from COVID-19. The specimen was PBMCs or T cells enriched from blood (not recorded which). The CDR3 DNA follows: TGCGCCAGCAGCCCGGGACTAGCGGGACTCTACGAGCAGTACTTC. The encoded protein is CASSPGLAGLYEQYF.